The clone carrying this T cell receptor (beta chain) was observed many times. The antigen is undetermined. This record comes from a study of T cells in Graves' hyperthyroidism and ophthalmopathy. Study-wide findings and caveats: From stable hyperthyroidism, ophthalmopathy was set apart by a 13 V-J model.

After removal of 6 bases from V and 4 bases from J, the junction contained 17 bases not matched to a gene. Germline V lookup: CDR1 DFQATT, CDR2 SNEGSKA (reference sequence). CDR3 length: 16 amino acids. Regions amplified from RNA transcripts were the TCR beta CDR3 regions. An initial round of RT-PCR targeting the TCR CDR3 relied on the HTBI primer set. TCRdb redid the calling of the multiplex PCR reads with MiXCR, one entry per CDR3 protein. Of around 580,000 distinct CDR3 sequences listed, under 60% are singletons. Hyperthyroidism was newly diagnosed in patients aged 18 to 65 (duration under 2 months).

V gene TRBV20-1 combines with J gene TRBJ2-7; 8 bases match TRBD2. Sequenced: peripheral blood or thyroid tissue (not recorded which). The receptor was isolated from a woman aged 18-29 years with Graves' hyperthyroidism. The CDR3 region has the DNA TGCAGTGCCCGAGGGCTAGCGGGTAAACGAGGGTACGAGCAGTACTTC. It specifies CSARGLAGKRGYEQYF.